The present entry profiles one TCR beta chain with its context. What antigen it recognizes has not been identified. The record has no base qualities; no much larger clone is one base away. This record belongs to a study of cytomegalovirus exposure and HLA in healthy donors (dated by TCRdb to about 2017). Some background on the complete study: In an earlier analysis of 587 of the donors, approximately 260 Gb of sequence data and 117 million unique TCR beta sequences from 150 million to 200 million T cells were reported. About 300 gigabases of sequencing data and 70 million to 85 million unique TCR sequences were included in an early release covering around 650 HLA-typed donors. Among the roughly 430 genotyped donors, about 85% belonged to the genetic ancestry cluster associated with self-reported Caucasian donors. The study aimed to test whether signatures of past pathogen exposure could be identified by cataloging public T cell receptors. Using immunosequencing, the study profiled T cell repertoires from about 650 subjects and related those repertoires to cytomegalovirus serostatus. Along with the approximately 700-subject first cohort, a separate validation cohort of around 120 different subjects was used. To predict cytomegalovirus infection status, the study brought together high-throughput TCR immunosequencing, statistical association of individual TCRs with disease status, and machine learning. A later analysis re-examined previously published TCR beta repertoires from 600 to 700 donors and added high-resolution HLA genotyping to investigate patterns of TCR occurrence. Rather than using new phenotypic data, the later analysis identified candidate immune exposures from TCR beta sequences and from how often those sequences occurred across donors. To decide whether each TCR beta V gene segment behaved as functional or pseudogenic, an earlier analysis of fewer than 750 of the donors relied on high-throughput TCR beta sequencing. Donor age, sex, ethnicity and CMV serostatus were compiled alongside the repertoire data. In a later genetic analysis, genome-wide SNP genotypes for about three fifths of the roughly 670 donors were used, and that subset was treated as a discovery cohort. Every repertoire in the discovery cohort had been generated on one and the same sequencing platform. Class I and class II HLA loci were covered by the typing at four-digit resolution. The number of donors typed differed by locus, with 629-630 for A, B, C, DRB1 and DQB1, around 500 for DQA1, 600 to 610 for DPA1, and over 400 for DPB1. Several DR-DQ haplotypes were handled as single units for association and clustering because linkage in the cohort was strong. Across around 400 genotyped donors of the cohort, an average of about 200,000 unique TCR beta nucleotide sequences per donor were sequenced, and 15% to 20% of those sequences were non-productive. Overall results and qualifications from the work: Immune exposure information for the cohort was limited to CMV serostatus. In an earlier analysis of some 500 of the donors, most TCR beta V segments appeared in productive rearrangements about 87% or about 30% of the time, broadly matching IMGT annotations. A group of highly shared sequence variants was considered likely to be a technical artifact of the sequencing pipeline. In vitro tests confirmed that a few of the cytomegalovirus-associated TCR beta chains recognize cytomegalovirus antigens. According to a later analysis, parvovirus B19, influenza, CMV and Epstein-Barr virus appeared linked to several top co-occurrence clusters. A later analysis found that HLA-associated TCR beta chains were more clonally expanded and had lower generation probabilities than equally common non-associated chains. Presence/absence analyses assumed roughly uniform sequencing depth across donors, an assumption that may not hold. This cohort had only TCR beta chains sequenced, and the lack of alpha or paired-chain data limited which features could be detected. According to a later analysis, TCR association rates differed among HLA loci, with DRB1 alleles showing the most associated TCRs and HLA-C alleles showing the fewest. In a later analysis, some 18,000 TCR beta sequences were associated with specific HLA alleles at a false discovery rate of 0.05. Correlated functional status among segregating V segments might reflect linkage disequilibrium, but an unknown experimental factor could not be ruled out. In a later genetic analysis, a missense DCLRE1C variant was associated with V-gene and J-gene trimming of TCR beta chains, and the association was replicated in an independent cohort. A later genetic analysis reported fewer N-insertions in productive TCRs among donors in an Asian-associated ancestry cluster than the approximately 670-donor mean. Across donors, most TCR sequences were observed very rarely, whereas some public TCRs were present in many individuals. When HLA alleles, especially DR and DQ, strongly co-occurred, attributing TCR associations to individual alleles was difficult. According to the authors, the approach could potentially be generalized to other disease states and immunological phenotypes. The earlier analysis of around 600 of the donors excluded some 15 rarely observed V segments, including chromosome 9 orphons, because counts were too low. Because some donors lacked HLA typing at each locus, the association tests relied only on the typed subset. The classifier was reported to diagnose cytomegalovirus status with high specificity and sensitivity in both the original cohort and the validation cohort. In a later analysis, most CMV-associated TCR beta chains were found to appear HLA-restricted, with HLA associations seemingly driven largely by CMV exposure. A further reported finding was that TCR beta sequences accurately predicted the HLA-A and HLA-B alleles for most subjects in the first cohort. The study listed approximately 150 TCR beta chains as associated with cytomegalovirus. Some IMGT-functional V segments, including TRBV6-2 and TRBV6-3, could not be told apart with the 87-base-pair reads, so those segments were excluded.

The protocol used for the library was the immunoSEQ multiplex PCR assay. The multiplex PCR relied on a mix of 60 forward primers for TCR Vbeta segments and 13 reverse primers for TCR Jbeta segments. The CDR3 region of rearranged TCR beta genes was amplified from genomic DNA by a multiplex PCR assay. On the Illumina HiSeq System, the amplified TCR beta libraries were sequenced as 87-base-pair reads. In the paper's pipeline: In a later analysis, tens of millions of unique TCR beta chains were counted across the roughly 610 repertoires, and around 11 million of these chains were shared by at least two donors. A nearest-neighbor algorithm error-corrected the raw reads and collapsed the reads into unique sequences, merging closely related sequences to remove PCR and sequencing errors. V, D and J gene segments were assigned by aligning CDR3 sequences to IMGT reference sequences. For a sequence to be retained, at least a six-nucleotide match to both a V gene segment and a J gene segment was required. Rearrangements were called productive when the CDR3 lacked stop codons and stayed in frame with V and J; all others were non-productive. Following IMGT convention, CDR3 was defined as the stretch from the second conserved V-encoded cysteine up to the conserved J-encoded phenylalanine. In an earlier analysis of around 570 of the donors, sequences lacking an unambiguous match to a single V gene segment were excluded. An earlier analysis of fewer than 750 of the donors called V segments functional above 56.7% productive rearrangements and segregating when the between-donor standard deviation exceeded 5%. A statistical classification framework was built for diagnosing cytomegalovirus status from the catalog of TCR beta chain sequences. A later analysis assigned V and J genes by comparing TCR nucleotide sequences with IMGT/GENE-DB human TR gene sequences. The TCRdist pipeline was used in a later analysis to assign CDR3 sequences and most-parsimonious VDJ recombination scenarios. In a later analysis, each TCR beta chain was defined by its CDR3 amino acid sequence together with its V-gene family, and reads without a unique V-gene family were excluded. As a way to deal with suspected cross-contamination and a sequencing artifact, a later analysis dropped 450 to 600 nucleotide sequences that were highly shared and had low generation probability. A later analysis calculated a clonal expansion index for each public chain from normalized within-repertoire ranks of inferred template counts. In a later analysis, generation probabilities were computed with a VDJ recombination model fitted to out-of-frame rearrangements, and the resulting probabilities were checked against IGoR. In a later analysis, TCR-TCR, TCR-HLA and TCR-CMV co-occurrence was scored with hypergeometric tests, and a repertoire-size bias correction was applied to TCR pairs. A later analysis estimated false discovery rates by permuting HLA or CMV assignments 20 times. In a later analysis, co-occurring TCRs were grouped with DBSCAN, and TCRdist sequence similarity was added when clustering was performed within HLA-allele-positive subsets. Co-occurrence clustering excluded repertoires with fewer than 30,000 or more than 120,000 public chains, plus five with anomalous nucleotide sharing. TCRdb's version of the immuneACCESS table is confined to in-frame rearrangements and falls short of the full clone set. An unresolved V gene accounts for under half of the shortfall where checked; the remainder is of unknown origin. V and J calls and clone size are copied from that table; D and trimming were computed from the DNA. The table for this sample lists some 120,000 clones; 15% to 19% of them were counted only once. 1.9% of the sample goes to the ten largest clones.

The cohort comprised 670 or so healthy bone marrow donors. At the time of sampling, all cohort members were nominally healthy, though unrecorded immune exposures were likely present. The donor tested CMV seronegative, placing the donor among the 352 seronegative members of the cohort. Each donor provided a peripheral blood sample, and peripheral blood mononuclear cells were used for TCR beta sequencing. The Qiagen DNeasy Blood Extraction Kit was used to extract genomic DNA from the blood cell samples. V drops 2 bases and J drops 7 bases, leaving 14 bases in between. CDR1 and CDR2 (MNHNS, SASEGT) derive from the germline V gene. The CDR3 runs 15 amino acids, cysteine and phenylalanine included. Just CDR3 DNA is preserved here, 45 bases in frame from base 1.

The sequence links TRBV6-1 to TRBJ1-4; 6 matching bases give a weak D call of TRBD1. Sequences were obtained from PBMCs. The source is a woman aged 18-30 years in good health and CMV-seronegative. The CDR3 reads CASSESQQGGEKLFF. The bases read TGTGCCAGCAGTGAAAGTCAACAGGGCGGTGAAAAACTGTTTTTT.